This TCR beta chain was found in a study of cytomegalovirus exposure and HLA in healthy donors. At the level of the study: Early release data held 75 million to 90 million unique TCRs from HLA-typed donors.

This clone came up a few times. Its cognate antigen is unknown. Study-wide results and limits: Researchers reported from a later analysis that most CMV-associated TCR beta chains appeared HLA-restricted. Across HLA loci, a later analysis found differing TCR association rates, with DRB1 most and HLA-C fewest.

V gave up 2 bases and J gave up 6 bases, with 17 bases separating them. Germline assignment: CDR1 SGHRS and CDR2 YFSETQ. The CDR3 spans 15 residues. Primers included in the PCR were 60 Vbeta and 13 Jbeta primers. TCRdb keeps only in-frame clones here, not all; method: immunoSEQ multiplex PCR. This repertoire shows around 200,000 clones, 60% to 80% found once; its top ten account for over 1.5%. The chain links TRBV5-1 to TRBJ2-5; a weak D match, TRBD1 (6 bases). The receptor comes from a male donor in good health and CMV-seronegative. Source material: PBMCs. The CDR3, as DNA: TGCGCCAGCAGCTTAATTATACAGGGATCCCAGACCCAGTACTTC. Translated: CASSLIIQGSQTQYF.